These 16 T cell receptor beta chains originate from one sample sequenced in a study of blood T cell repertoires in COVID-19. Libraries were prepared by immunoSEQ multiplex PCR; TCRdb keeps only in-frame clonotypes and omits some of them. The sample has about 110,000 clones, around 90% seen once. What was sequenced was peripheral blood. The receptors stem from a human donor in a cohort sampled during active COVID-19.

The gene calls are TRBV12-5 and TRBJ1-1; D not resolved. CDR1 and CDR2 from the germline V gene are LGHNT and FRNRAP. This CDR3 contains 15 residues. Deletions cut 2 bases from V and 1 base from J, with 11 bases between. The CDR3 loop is CASGLTGLGNTEAFF. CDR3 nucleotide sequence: TGTGCTAGTGGTTTGACGGGATTAGGGAACACTGAAGCTTTCTTT.

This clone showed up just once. CDR3 region: CAISESSSEAFF. The CDR3 region has the DNA TGTGCCATCAGTGAGTCCTCGAGTGAAGCTTTCTTT. This chain joins TRBV10-3 and TRBJ1-1, with unresolved D. Per germline, CDR1 ENHRY and CDR2 SYGVKD. CDR3 size: 12 residues. V lost 0 bases to trimming and J lost 7 bases, with 6 bases between them.

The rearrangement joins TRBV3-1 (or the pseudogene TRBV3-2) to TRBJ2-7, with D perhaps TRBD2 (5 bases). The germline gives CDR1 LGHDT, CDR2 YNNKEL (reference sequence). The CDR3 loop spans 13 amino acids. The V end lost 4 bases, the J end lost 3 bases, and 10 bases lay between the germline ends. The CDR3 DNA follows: TGTGCCAGCAGCCTCAGCGGTCGCTACGAGCAGTACTTC. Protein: CASSLSGRYEQYF.

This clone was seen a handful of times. The CDR3 DNA is TGCGCCAGCAGCCAAGAGGACAGGGACGATCAGCCCCAGCATTTT. As protein: CASSQEDRDDQPQHF. This chain joins TRBV4-1 and TRBJ1-5; TRBD1 matches 8 bases. The CDR3 is made up of 15 amino acids. CDR1 and CDR2 from the germline V gene are MGHRA and YSYEKL. Germline trimming cut 0 bases from V and 5 bases from J; bases unmatched to any gene: 3.

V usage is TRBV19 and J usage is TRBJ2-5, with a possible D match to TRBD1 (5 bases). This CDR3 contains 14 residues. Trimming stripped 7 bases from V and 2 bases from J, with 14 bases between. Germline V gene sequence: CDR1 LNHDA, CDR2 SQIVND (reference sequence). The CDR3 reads CASNSQAGQETQYF. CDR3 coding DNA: TGTGCCAGTAACTCACAGGCAGGGCAAGAGACCCAGTACTTC.

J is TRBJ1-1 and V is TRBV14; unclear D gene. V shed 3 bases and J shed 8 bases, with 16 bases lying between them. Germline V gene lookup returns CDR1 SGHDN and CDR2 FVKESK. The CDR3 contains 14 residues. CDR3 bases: TGTGCCAGCAGCCATCTAAACGAGGGATTAGAAGCTTTCTTT. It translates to CASSHLNEGLEAFF. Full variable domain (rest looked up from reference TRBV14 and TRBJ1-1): EAGVTQFPSHSVIEKGQTVTLRCDPISGHDNLYWYRRVMGKEIKFLLHFVKESKQDESGMPNNRFLAERTGGTYSTLKVQPAELEDSGVYFCASSHLNEGLEAFFGQGTRLTVV.

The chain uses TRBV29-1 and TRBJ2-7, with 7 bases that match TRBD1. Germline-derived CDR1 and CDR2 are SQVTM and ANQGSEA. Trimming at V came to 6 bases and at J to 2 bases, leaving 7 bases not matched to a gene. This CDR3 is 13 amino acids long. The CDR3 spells CSVTGQQTYEQYF. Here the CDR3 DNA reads TGCAGCGTAACGGGACAGCAGACCTACGAGCAGTACTTC.

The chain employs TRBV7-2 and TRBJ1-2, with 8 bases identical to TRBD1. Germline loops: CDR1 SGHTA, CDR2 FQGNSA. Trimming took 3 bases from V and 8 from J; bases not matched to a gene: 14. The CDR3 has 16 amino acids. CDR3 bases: TGTGCCAGCAGCTTTGGGCCGGCGGGGACAGGAGTAGGCTACACCTTC. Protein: CASSFGPAGTGVGYTF.

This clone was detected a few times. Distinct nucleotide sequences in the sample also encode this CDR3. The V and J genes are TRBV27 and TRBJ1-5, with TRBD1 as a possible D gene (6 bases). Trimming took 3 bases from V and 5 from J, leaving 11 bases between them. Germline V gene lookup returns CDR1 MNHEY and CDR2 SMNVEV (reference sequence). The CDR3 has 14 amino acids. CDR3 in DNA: TGTGCCAGCAGTTTTCTGGGGGCTGATCAGCCCCAGCATTTT. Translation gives CASSFLGADQPQHF.

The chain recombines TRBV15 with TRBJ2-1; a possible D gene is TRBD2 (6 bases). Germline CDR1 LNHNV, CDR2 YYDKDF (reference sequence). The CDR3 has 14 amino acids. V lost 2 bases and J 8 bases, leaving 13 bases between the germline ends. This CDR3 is CATSRSYERDEQFF. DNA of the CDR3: TGTGCCACCAGCAGATCTTATGAGCGGGATGAGCAGTTCTTC.

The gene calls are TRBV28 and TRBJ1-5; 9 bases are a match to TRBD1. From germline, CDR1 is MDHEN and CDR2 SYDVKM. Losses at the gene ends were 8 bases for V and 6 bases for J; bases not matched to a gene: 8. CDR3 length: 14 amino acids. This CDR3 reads CASRPGQGGQPQHF. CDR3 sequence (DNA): TGTGCCAGCCGCCCGGGACAGGGAGGTCAGCCCCAGCATTTT.

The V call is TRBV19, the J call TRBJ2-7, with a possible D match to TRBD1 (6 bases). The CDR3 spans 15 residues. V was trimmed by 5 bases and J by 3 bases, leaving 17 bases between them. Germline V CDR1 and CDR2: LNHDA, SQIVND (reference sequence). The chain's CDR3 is CASSVFRTAIYEQYF. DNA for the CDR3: TGTGCCAGTAGTGTTTTCCGGACAGCTATCTACGAGCAGTACTTC.

The CDR3 DNA reads TGTGCCAGCAGCCAAGATGAGGCGAAACGGTACTTC. It is translated as CASSQDEAKRYF. The gene calls are TRBV3-1 (or the pseudogene TRBV3-2) and TRBJ2-5; D is ambiguous. Germline assignment: CDR1 LGHDT and CDR2 YNNKEL (reference sequence). The germline V and J ends were trimmed by 0 bases and 13 bases, with 12 bases remaining between them. The CDR3 totals 12 residues.

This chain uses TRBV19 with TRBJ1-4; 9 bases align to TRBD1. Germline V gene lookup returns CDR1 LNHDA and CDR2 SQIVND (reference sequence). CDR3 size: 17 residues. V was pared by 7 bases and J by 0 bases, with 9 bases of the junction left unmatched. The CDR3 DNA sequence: TGTGCCAGTAATCCCCGGGACAGGGATGCAACTAATGAAAAACTGTTTTTT. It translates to CASNPRDRDATNEKLFF.

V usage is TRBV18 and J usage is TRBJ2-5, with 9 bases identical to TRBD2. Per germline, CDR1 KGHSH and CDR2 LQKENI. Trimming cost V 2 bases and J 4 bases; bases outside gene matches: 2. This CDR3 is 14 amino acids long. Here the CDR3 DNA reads TGTGCCAGCTCACCAGGACTAGCGACAGAGACCCAGTACTTC. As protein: CASSPGLATETQYF. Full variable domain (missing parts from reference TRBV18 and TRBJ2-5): NAGVMQNPRHLVRRRGQEARLRCSPMKGHSHVYWYRQLPEEGLKFMVYLQKENIIDESGMPKERFSAEFPKEGPSILRIQQVVRGDSAAYFCASSPGLATETQYFGPGTRLLVL.

Here the CDR3 DNA reads TGTGCCAGCAGCTTAGGGACAGCCCCTATCAAGCAGTTCTTC. It encodes CASSLGTAPIKQFF. This chain joins TRBV7-9 and TRBJ2-1, with a tentative D call TRBD1 (6 bases). The V and J ends lost 1 base and 11 bases respectively, with 15 bases between them. The CDR3 loop spans 14 amino acids. Per the germline V gene, CDR1 is SEHNR and CDR2 is FQNEAQ (reference sequence).